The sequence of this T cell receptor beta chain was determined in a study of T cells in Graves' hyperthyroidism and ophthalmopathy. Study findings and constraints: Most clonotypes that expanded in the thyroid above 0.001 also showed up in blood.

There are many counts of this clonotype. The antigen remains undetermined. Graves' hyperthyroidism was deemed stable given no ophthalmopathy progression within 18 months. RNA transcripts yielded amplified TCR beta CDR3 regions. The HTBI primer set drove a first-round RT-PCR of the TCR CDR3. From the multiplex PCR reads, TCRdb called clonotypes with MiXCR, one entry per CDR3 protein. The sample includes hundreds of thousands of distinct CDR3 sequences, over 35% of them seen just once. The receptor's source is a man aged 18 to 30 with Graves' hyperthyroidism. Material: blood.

The DNA for the CDR3 is TGTGCCAGCAGTAGGGTAAGCACCGACGTGGACGGCTACACCTTC. It encodes CASSRVSTDVDGYTF. The chain links TRBV2 to TRBJ1-2; D gene uncertain. Germline-derived CDR1 and CDR2 are SNHLY and FYNNEI. CDR3 size: 15 residues. Trimming cost V 5 bases and J 8 bases, with 21 bases left between them.